One sample yielded the 18 T cell receptor beta chains listed below, sequenced in a study of CD8 T cells in Susac syndrome. Random-hexamer reverse transcription was applied to roughly 0.45 to 1 ug RNA. TCRdb passed the immunoSEQ multiplex PCR reads through MiXCR, listing each CDR3 protein once. The table records about 75,000 distinct CDR3 sequences, 94% of them present only once. Sequenced input: CD8+ T cells from PBMCs. These receptors came from a human donor with Susac syndrome.

This chain joins TRBV7-9 and TRBJ2-7, with TRBD1 as a possible D gene (8 bases). The CDR3 loop spans 14 amino acids. Germline-derived CDR1 and CDR2 are SEHNR and FQNEAQ (reference sequence). V was trimmed by 1 base and J by 4 bases, leaving 11 bases between them. CDR3 sequence (DNA): TGTGCCAGCAGCTTAGTACAGGGGGGGTACGAGCAGTACTTC. Translated, it gives CASSLVQGGYEQYF.

J is TRBJ2-3 and V is TRBV7-9; no reliable D call. Trimming shortened V by 0 bases and J by 0 bases, and 7 bases separated the two germline ends. The V gene's germline CDR1 is SEHNR and CDR2 FQNEAQ (reference sequence). The CDR3 runs 15 residues. For the CDR3, the DNA is TGTGCCAGCAGCTTAGCAGGGTCTAGCACAGATACGCAGTATTTT. It translates to CASSLAGSSTDTQYF.

V gene TRBV11-2 combines with J gene TRBJ2-5, with D possibly being TRBD2 (6 bases). CDR1 SGHAT and CDR2 FQNNGV come from the germline V gene. V was clipped by 5 bases and J by 1 base, with 20 bases between them. The CDR3 is 17 residues long. The CDR3 bases are TGTGCCAGCAGCGCAGGCGGGGTCAGGGCCTTCCAAGAGACCCAGTACTTC. It yields the protein CASSAGGVRAFQETQYF.

The chain carries TRBV6-5 and TRBJ1-1; D unresolved. This CDR3 has 15 residues. V was trimmed by 6 bases and J by 4 bases, leaving 18 bases between them. Germline CDR1 is MNHEY and CDR2 is SVGAGI. The CDR3 here is CASSLQWTSGTEAFF. The CDR3 DNA is TGTGCCAGCAGCCTACAGTGGACTAGTGGCACTGAAGCTTTCTTT.

The chain has TRBV6-5 and TRBJ2-3; 9 bases agree with TRBD2. This CDR3 has 18 amino acids. CDR1 and CDR2 from the germline V gene are MNHEY and SVGAGI. V trimming: 2 bases; J trimming: 3 bases; junction bases outside the gene matches: 12. The CDR3 protein is CASSYIGYPSGGTDTQYF. As DNA, the CDR3 is TGTGCCAGCAGTTACATCGGCTATCCCAGCGGGGGGACAGATACGCAGTATTTT.

The chain couples TRBV7-9 to TRBJ1-1; 8 bases map to TRBD1. The length of the CDR3 is 12 residues. Unmatched junction bases numbered 6, after V lost 10 bases and J lost 5 bases. Germline CDR1 reads SEHNR; CDR2 reads FQNEAQ (reference sequence). CDR3 region: CATTDRVTEAFF. The CDR3 nucleotides are TGTGCCACTACGGACAGGGTGACTGAAGCTTTCTTT.

The CDR3 reads CASASDEQFF. The CDR3 nucleotides are TGTGCTAGTGCGTCTGATGAGCAGTTCTTC. The chain joins TRBV12-5 to TRBJ2-1; D ambiguous. This CDR3 is 10 amino acids long. The V end was cut by 7 bases, the J end by 8 bases, with 6 bases between. CDR1 is LGHNT, CDR2 FRNRAP, per germline.

This rearrangement joins TRBV7-2 to TRBJ1-5; D remains ambiguous. V was clipped by 8 bases and J by 4 bases, with 12 bases between them. Germline V gives CDR1 SGHTA, CDR2 FQGNSA. The CDR3 contains 13 residues. The CDR3 DNA follows: TGTGCCAGCGCAGAAGCGGGGAATCAGCCCCAGCATTTT. Amino acid sequence: CASAEAGNQPQHF.

The chain couples TRBV27 to TRBJ2-2, with TRBD2 matching over 10 bases. The CDR3 extends over 16 amino acids. V gave up 5 bases and J gave up 4 bases; unmatched junction bases: 7. The V gene's germline CDR1 is MNHEY and CDR2 SMNVEV (reference sequence). The DNA of the CDR3 is TGTGCCAGCAGTCCGTGGACTAGCGGATCCACCGGGGAGCTGTTTTTT. It is translated as CASSPWTSGSTGELFF.

This chain links TRBV9 with TRBJ1-2; D is uncertain. Trimming shortened V by 6 bases and J by 8 bases, and 14 bases separated the two germline ends. This CDR3 comprises 12 residues. Germline V gene data show CDR1 as SGDLS and CDR2 as YYNGEE. CDR3 coding DNA: TGTGCCAGCACCGGGAGCCCGACCGGCTACACCTTC. Its translation: CASTGSPTGYTF. Full variable domain (remainder filled in from reference TRBV9 and TRBJ1-2): DSGVTQTPKHLITATGQRVTLRCSPRSGDLSVYWYQQSLDQGLQFLIQYYNGEERAKGNILERFSAQQFPDLHSELNLSSLELGDSALYFCASTGSPTGYTFGSGTRLTVV.

V usage is TRBV6-2 or TRBV6-3 and J usage is TRBJ2-7; 8 bases are a match to TRBD1. V was clipped by 7 bases and J by 3 bases; unmatched bases: 8. The CDR3 spans 14 residues. Germline lookup yields CDR1 MNHEY and CDR2 SVGEGT. The CDR3 coding sequence is TGTGCCAGCATGCGACAGGGGCTCAGCTACGAGCAGTACTTC. Amino acid sequence: CASMRQGLSYEQYF.

This chain links TRBV6-2 or TRBV6-3 with TRBJ2-5; D not resolved. This CDR3 contains 14 residues. Germline-derived CDR1 and CDR2 are MNHEY and SVGEGT. V lost 6 bases and J lost 1, with 12 bases in between. This CDR3 is CASRDRAIQETQYF. CDR3 DNA sequence: TGTGCCAGCAGAGATAGGGCGATCCAAGAGACCCAGTACTTC.

The genes are TRBV30 and TRBJ1-1; D is unclear. The length of the CDR3 is 13 residues. The germline CDR1 and CDR2 sequences are GTSNPN and SVGIG (reference sequence). Between the trimmed V and J ends, which lost 0 bases and 0 bases, there was a span of 5 bases. CDR3 amino acids: CAWSVPMNTEAFF. The CDR3, as DNA: TGTGCCTGGAGTGTACCCATGAACACTGAAGCTTTCTTT.

V is TRBV9 and J is TRBJ2-5, with D perhaps TRBD1 (6 bases). With 4 bases removed from V and 5 bases from J, the gap between germline ends came to 15 bases. This CDR3 spans 14 amino acids. In germline, CDR1 is SGDLS, CDR2 YYNGEE. The CDR3 nucleotides read TGTGCCAGCAGCCCGCAGGGGTCCGGGGAGACCCAGTACTTC. It translates to CASSPQGSGETQYF. The variable domain in full, with the rest retrieved from reference TRBV9 and TRBJ2-5, is DSGVTQTPKHLITATGQRVTLRCSPRSGDLSVYWYQQSLDQGLQFLIQYYNGEERAKGNILERFSAQQFPDLHSELNLSSLELGDSALYFCASSPQGSGETQYFGPGTRLLVL.

The chain links TRBV5-1 to TRBJ1-1, with TRBD1 identical over 7 bases. The CDR3 is 14 amino acids. Looked up from germline, CDR1 is SGHRS and CDR2 is YFSETQ. With V trimmed by 4 bases and J by 8 bases, 11 bases remained unmatched. CDR3 region: CASSPGSGGSEAFF. The CDR3 coding sequence is TGCGCCAGCAGCCCCGGTTCAGGGGGTTCCGAAGCTTTCTTT.

The DNA for the CDR3 is TGTGCCAGCAGCGTAGCAGGAGGGGTCAATCAGCCCCAGCATTTT. Translated: CASSVAGGVNQPQHF. The chain recombines TRBV9 with TRBJ1-5; possible D gene TRBD1, 5 bases. Germline values: CDR1 SGDLS, CDR2 YYNGEE. The CDR3 has 15 amino acids. The V and J ends lost 0 bases and 3 bases respectively, with 10 bases between them.

In this sample, this clonotype turned up once. The CDR3 here is CASSVASGSYEQYF. CDR3 nucleotides: TGTGCCAGCAGCGTAGCTTCGGGCAGCTACGAGCAGTACTTC. The chain uses TRBV9 and TRBJ2-7, with no clear D. Trimming shortened V by 0 bases and J by 3 bases, and 10 bases separated the two germline ends. In germline, CDR1 is SGDLS, CDR2 YYNGEE. CDR3 length: 14 residues.

The rearrangement links TRBV5-1 to TRBJ2-7; D is possibly TRBD1 (6 bases). CDR3 size: 12 residues. The germline CDR1 and CDR2 sequences are SGHRS and YFSETQ. The V gene lost 1 base and the J gene lost 7 bases, with 9 bases spanning the gap. DNA of the CDR3: TGCGCCAGCAGCTTGAAGGGGGTTGAGCAGTACTTC. Residues: CASSLKGVEQYF.